This T cell receptor (beta chain) appears in the sequencing data of a study of cytomegalovirus exposure and HLA in healthy donors. The CDR3 has 15 residues. The ends were cut back, 3 bases at V and 0 bases at J, with 12 bases in the middle. Germline V gene data show CDR1 as SNHLY and CDR2 as FYNNEI. PCR was performed using 60 Vbeta and 13 Jbeta primers. This table comes from immunoSEQ multiplex PCR, and its TCRdb copy is limited to in-frame clones, with some not included. This sample's table has 120,000 to 150,000 clones. The sample consisted of PBMCs. The sequence was collected from a woman aged 45-65 years in good health and CMV-seronegative. J is TRBJ2-7 and V is TRBV2; no definite D call. The CDR3 loop is CASSDTVFTSYEQYF. CDR3 nucleotides: TGTGCCAGCAGTGATACGGTCTTCACCTCCTACGAGCAGTACTTC.